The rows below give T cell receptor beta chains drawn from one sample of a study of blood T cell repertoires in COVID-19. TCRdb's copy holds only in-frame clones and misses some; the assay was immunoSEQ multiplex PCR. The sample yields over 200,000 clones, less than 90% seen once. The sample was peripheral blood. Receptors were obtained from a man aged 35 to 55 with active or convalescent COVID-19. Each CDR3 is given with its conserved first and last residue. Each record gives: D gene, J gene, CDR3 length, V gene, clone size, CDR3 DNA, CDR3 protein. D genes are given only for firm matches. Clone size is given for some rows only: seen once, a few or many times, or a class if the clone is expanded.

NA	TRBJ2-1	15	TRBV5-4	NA	TGTGCCAGCAGCTTTTGGCTCCCGCCCAACAATGAGCAGTTCTTC	CASSFWLPPNNEQFF
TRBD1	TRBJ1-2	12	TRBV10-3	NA	TGTGCCACAGGGACAGGGATGGATGGCTACACCTTC	CATGTGMDGYTF
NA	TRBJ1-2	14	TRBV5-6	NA	TGTGCCAGCAGCTTGCCGGGTGCTAACTATGGCTACACCTTC	CASSLPGANYGYTF
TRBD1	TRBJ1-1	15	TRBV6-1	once	TGTGCCAGCAGTGAAGGTAGGGGGCTCGACACTGAAGCTTTCTTT	CASSEGRGLDTEAFF
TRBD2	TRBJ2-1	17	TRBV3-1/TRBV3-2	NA	TGTGCCAGCAGCCAAGGGGGACTAGCGGGACCTTCCAATGAGCAGTTCTTC	CASSQGGLAGPSNEQFF
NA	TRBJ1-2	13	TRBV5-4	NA	TGTGCCAGCAGCTTGGGGTCCCTAAGTGGCTACACCTTC	CASSLGSLSGYTF
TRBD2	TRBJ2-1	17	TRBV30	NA	TGTGCCTGGAGTGGGCTAGCGGGAAAAGGCTTAGGGAATGAGCAGTTCTTC	CAWSGLAGKGLGNEQFF
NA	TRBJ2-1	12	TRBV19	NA	TGTGCCAGTAGTATAGGCGCGAATGAGCAGTTCTTC	CASSIGANEQFF
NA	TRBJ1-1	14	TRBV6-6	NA	TGTGCCAGCAGTTACTCTTCAGAGAGGACTGAAGCTTTCTTT	CASSYSSERTEAFF
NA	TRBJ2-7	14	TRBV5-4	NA	TGTGCCAGCAGCCGGGAGGGGGCTGCGGACGAGCAGTACTTC	CASSREGAADEQYF
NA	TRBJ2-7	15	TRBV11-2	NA	TGTGCCAGCAGCTTAAGGCGGGACCTGTCTCGCGAGCAGTACTTC	CASSLRRDLSREQYF
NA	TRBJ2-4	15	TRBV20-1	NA	TGCAGTGCTAGTAGGAGGGGAGCGGCCAAAAACATTCAGTACTTC	CSASRRGAAKNIQYF
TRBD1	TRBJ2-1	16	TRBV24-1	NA	TGTGCCACCAGTGAGCCTCGACAGGGGGCCTACAATGAGCAGTTCTTC	CATSEPRQGAYNEQFF
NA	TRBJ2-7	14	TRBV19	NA	TGTGCCAGTAGTATGGGCAGCAACCTCTACGAGCAGTACTTC	CASSMGSNLYEQYF
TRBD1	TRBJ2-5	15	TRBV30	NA	TGTGCCTGGAGTGAACAGGGGGCGCGTAGGGAGACCCAGTACTTC	CAWSEQGARRETQYF
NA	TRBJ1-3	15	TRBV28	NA	TGTGCCAGCAGTTTAGTTGCCAGCTCTGGAAACACCATATATTTT	CASSLVASSGNTIYF
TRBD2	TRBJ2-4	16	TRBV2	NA	TGTGCCAGCAGCTCCGGACGGGGGGATCGCGAAAACATTCAGTACTTC	CASSSGRGDRENIQYF
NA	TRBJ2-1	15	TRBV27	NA	TGTGCCAGCAGTTTTGGCGGGGACTCCTACAATGAGCAGTTCTTC	CASSFGGDSYNEQFF
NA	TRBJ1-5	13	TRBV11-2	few	TGTGCCAGCAGCTTAGTGTCGAATCAGCCCCAGCATTTT	CASSLVSNQPQHF
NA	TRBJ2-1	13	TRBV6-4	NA	TGTGCCAGCAGTGTGCAAGGGGGTCATGAGCAGTTCTTC	CASSVQGGHEQFF
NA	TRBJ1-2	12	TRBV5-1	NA	TGCGCCAGCAGTCAAGGCGGGGGAGGCTACACCTTC	CASSQGGGGYTF
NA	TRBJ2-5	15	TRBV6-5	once	TGTGCCAGCAGTTACTCCTCAGGCCGGTGGGAGACCCAGTACTTC	CASSYSSGRWETQYF
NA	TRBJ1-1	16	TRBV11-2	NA	TGTGCCAGCAGCTTAGATCGCGCCAGGCAGAACACTGAAGCTTTCTTT	CASSLDRARQNTEAFF
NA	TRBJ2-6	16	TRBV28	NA	TGTGCCAGCAGTTTATCCATTAGCTCTGGGGCCAACGTCCTGACTTTC	CASSLSISSGANVLTF
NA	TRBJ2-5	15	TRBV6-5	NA	TGTGCCAGCAGTTACGGGGCAGCCCCTGGCATGACCCAGTACTTC	CASSYGAAPGMTQYF
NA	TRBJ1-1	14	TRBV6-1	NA	TGTGCCAGCAGTGACGGGAGGAGGGGGACTGAAGCTTTCTTT	CASSDGRRGTEAFF
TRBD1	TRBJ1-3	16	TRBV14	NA	TGTGCCAGCAGCCAATTAGGACAGGGACCAGGAAACACCATATATTTT	CASSQLGQGPGNTIYF
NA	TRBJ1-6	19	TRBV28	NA	TGTGCCAGCCGAAGAGACAGGCCAAGGGGCAGCTCCTATAATTCACCCCTCCACTTT	CASRRDRPRGSSYNSPLHF
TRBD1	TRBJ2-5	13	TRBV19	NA	TGTGCCAGTAAACAGGGGGCATGGGAGACCCAGTACTTC	CASKQGAWETQYF
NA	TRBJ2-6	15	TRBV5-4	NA	TGTGCCAGCAGCACAGGGTTCACTGGGGCCAACGTCCTGACTTTC	CASSTGFTGANVLTF
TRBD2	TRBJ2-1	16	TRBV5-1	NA	TGCGCCAGCAGCTTGACTAGCGGGGGGGCCTACAATGAGCAGTTCTTC	CASSLTSGGAYNEQFF
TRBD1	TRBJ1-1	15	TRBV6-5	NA	TGTGCCAGCAGTTACGGGGACAGGGTTCTCACTGAAGCTTTCTTT	CASSYGDRVLTEAFF
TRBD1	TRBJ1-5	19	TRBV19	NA	TGTGCCAGTAGTGCCGTACCGGGACAGACTACCTATAGCAATCAGCCCCAGCATTTT	CASSAVPGQTTYSNQPQHF
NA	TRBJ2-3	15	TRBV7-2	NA	TGTGCCAGCAGCCCGATAGGGGGGGGGACAGATACGCAGTATTTT	CASSPIGGGTDTQYF
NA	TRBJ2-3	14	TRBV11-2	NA	TGTGCCAGCAGCTTCAGGGCTAGCACAGATACGCAGTATTTT	CASSFRASTDTQYF
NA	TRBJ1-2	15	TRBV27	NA	TGTGCCAGCAGTTTAATCCCGACAGAAAAGAAGAACTACACCTTC	CASSLIPTEKKNYTF
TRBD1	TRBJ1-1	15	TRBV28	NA	TGTGCCAGCAGTTTGCCCGGACAGGTGAACACTGAAGCTTTCTTT	CASSLPGQVNTEAFF
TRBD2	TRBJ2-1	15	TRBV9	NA	TGTGCCAGCAGCGCCGGGACTAGCGGGGACAATGAGCAGTTCTTC	CASSAGTSGDNEQFF
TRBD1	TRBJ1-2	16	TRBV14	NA	TGTGCCAGCAGCCAAGTCGACAGGGATTGGGGCTATGGCTACACCTTC	CASSQVDRDWGYGYTF
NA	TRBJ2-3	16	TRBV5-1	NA	TGCGCCAGCAGCTTGGTTGCGGGAACGGGCACAGATACGCAGTATTTT	CASSLVAGTGTDTQYF